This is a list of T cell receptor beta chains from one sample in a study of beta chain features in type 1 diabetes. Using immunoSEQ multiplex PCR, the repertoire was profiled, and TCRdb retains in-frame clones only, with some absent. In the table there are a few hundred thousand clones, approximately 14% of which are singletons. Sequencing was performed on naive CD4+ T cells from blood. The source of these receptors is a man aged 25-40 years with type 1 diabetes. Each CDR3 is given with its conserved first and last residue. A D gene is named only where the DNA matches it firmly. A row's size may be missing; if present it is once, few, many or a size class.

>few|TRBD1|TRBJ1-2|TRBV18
CASSPDRGLYGYTF
TGTGCCAGCTCACCGGACAGGGGCCTCTATGGCTACACCTTC
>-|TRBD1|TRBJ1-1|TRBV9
CASSGQGIGNTEAFF
TGTGCCAGCAGTGGACAGGGAATTGGTAACACTGAAGCTTTCTTT
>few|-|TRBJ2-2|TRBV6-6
CASGGSRATNTGELFF
TGTGCCAGCGGGGGGAGTCGGGCGACGAACACCGGGGAGCTGTTTTTT
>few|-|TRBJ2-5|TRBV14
CASSQARRSRETQYF
TGTGCCAGCAGCCAAGCCAGAAGGAGCAGAGAGACCCAGTACTTC
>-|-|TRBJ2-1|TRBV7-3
CASSLSPNEQFF
TGTGCCAGCAGCTTATCCCCGAATGAGCAGTTCTTC
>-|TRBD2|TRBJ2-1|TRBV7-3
CASSLRTSGSGDEQFF
TGTGCCAGCAGCCTCCGGACTAGCGGGAGTGGGGATGAGCAGTTCTTC
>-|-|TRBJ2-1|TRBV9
CASSPGMGSYNEQFF
TGTGCCAGCAGCCCGGGTATGGGCTCCTACAATGAGCAGTTCTTC
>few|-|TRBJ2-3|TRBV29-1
CSVRVDTQYF
TGCAGCGTTCGGGTGGATACGCAGTATTTT
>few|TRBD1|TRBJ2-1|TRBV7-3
CASSTRTGGNEQFF
TGTGCCAGCAGTACAAGGACAGGGGGCAATGAGCAGTTCTTC
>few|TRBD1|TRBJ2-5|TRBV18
CASSTSGTGVGETQYF
TGTGCCAGCTCAACATCCGGGACAGGGGTGGGAGAGACCCAGTACTTC
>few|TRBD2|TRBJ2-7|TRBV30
CAWSVWRAGGPREQYF
TGTGCCTGGAGTGTATGGAGAGCGGGAGGGCCGAGGGAGCAGTACTTC
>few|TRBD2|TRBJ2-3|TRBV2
CASSWLAGGTDTQYF
TGTGCCAGCAGTTGGCTAGCGGGAGGGACAGATACGCAGTATTTT
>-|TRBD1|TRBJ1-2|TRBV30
CARSTGGDYGYTF
TGTGCCCGGTCGACAGGGGGGGACTATGGCTACACCTTC
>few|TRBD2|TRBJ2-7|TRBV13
CASSLNPAGEQYF
TGTGCCAGCAGCTTAAACCCAGCGGGGGAGCAGTACTTC
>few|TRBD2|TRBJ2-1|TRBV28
CASSLAGGPAEQFF
TGTGCCAGCAGTTTAGCGGGAGGGCCGGCTGAGCAGTTCTTC
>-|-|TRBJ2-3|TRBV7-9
CASSSKTGDRQSDTQYF
TGTGCCAGCAGCAGTAAGACGGGAGACCGACAATCTGATACGCAGTATTTT
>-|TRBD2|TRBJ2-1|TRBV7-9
CASSLMAGGLNEQFF
TGTGCCAGCAGCCTAATGGCGGGAGGCTTGAATGAGCAGTTCTTC
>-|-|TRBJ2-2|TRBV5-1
CASSLRHPTGELFF
TGCGCCAGCAGCTTGCGACACCCCACCGGGGAGCTGTTTTTT
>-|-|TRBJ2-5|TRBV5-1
CASSLALASQETQYF
TGCGCCAGCAGCTTAGCTCTAGCGTCTCAAGAGACCCAGTACTTC
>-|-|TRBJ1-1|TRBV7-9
CASSLDGSGQAFF
TGTGCCAGCAGCTTAGACGGTTCAGGGCAGGCTTTCTTT
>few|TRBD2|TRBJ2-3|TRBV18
CASSPSTSGLLYTQYF
TGTGCCAGCTCACCATCGACTAGCGGGCTTCTCTATACGCAGTATTTT
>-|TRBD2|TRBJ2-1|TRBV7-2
CASSLQLAGVRNEQFF
TGTGCCAGCAGCCTCCAACTAGCGGGAGTGAGGAATGAGCAGTTCTTC
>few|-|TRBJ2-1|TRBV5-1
CASRVGLASYNEQFF
TGCGCCAGCAGGGTTGGGCTAGCGTCCTACAATGAGCAGTTCTTC
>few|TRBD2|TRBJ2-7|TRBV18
CASSPFSPSGDTTNYEQYF
TGTGCCAGCTCACCATTTTCTCCTAGCGGAGATACAACAAACTACGAGCAGTACTTC
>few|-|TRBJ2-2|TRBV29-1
CSAGGGGTNTGELFF
TGCAGCGCCGGAGGGGGGGGCACGAACACCGGGGAGCTGTTTTTT
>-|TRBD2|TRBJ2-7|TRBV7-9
CASSTSLAASSYEQYF
TGTGCCAGCAGCACCTCACTAGCGGCGAGCTCCTACGAGCAGTACTTC
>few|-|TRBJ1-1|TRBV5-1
CASSLDGRNTEAFF
TGCGCCAGCAGCTTGGATGGGAGGAACACTGAAGCTTTCTTT
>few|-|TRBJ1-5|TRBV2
CASSRDIYNQPQHF
TGTGCCAGCAGTCGAGACATTTACAATCAGCCCCAGCATTTT
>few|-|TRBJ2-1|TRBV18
CASSPSRAPNNEQFF
TGTGCCAGCTCACCATCTCGCGCCCCCAACAATGAGCAGTTCTTC
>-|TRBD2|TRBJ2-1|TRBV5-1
CASSFRLAVNNEQFF
TGCGCCAGCAGCTTCAGACTAGCGGTAAACAATGAGCAGTTCTTC
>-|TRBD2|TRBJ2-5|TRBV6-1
CASSDTTSGKETQYF
TGTGCCAGCAGTGACACCACTAGCGGAAAAGAGACCCAGTACTTC
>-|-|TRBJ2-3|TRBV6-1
CASGRAGNTQYF
TGTGCCAGCGGACGAGCGGGCAATACGCAGTATTTT
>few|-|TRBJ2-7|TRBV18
CASSPSRESEQYF
TGTGCCAGCTCCCCCTCCAGGGAAAGCGAGCAGTACTTC
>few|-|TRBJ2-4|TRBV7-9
CASSLDIAKNIQYF
TGTGCCAGCAGCTTAGATATAGCCAAAAACATTCAGTACTTC
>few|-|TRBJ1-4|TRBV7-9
CASSLASRNEKLFF
TGTGCCAGCAGCTTAGCGTCCCGGAATGAAAAACTGTTTTTT
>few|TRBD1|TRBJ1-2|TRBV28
CASIAGTGMGYTF
TGTGCCAGCATCGCCGGGACAGGGATGGGCTACACCTTC
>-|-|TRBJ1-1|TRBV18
CASSPPGRISGNTEAFF
TGTGCCAGCTCACCACCGGGGAGGATATCGGGGAACACTGAAGCTTTCTTT
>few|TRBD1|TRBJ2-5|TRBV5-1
CASSLGQGLETQYF
TGCGCCAGCAGCTTAGGACAGGGGTTGGAGACCCAGTACTTC
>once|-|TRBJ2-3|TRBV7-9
CASSPLNTQYF
TGTGCCAGCAGCCCCCTTAATACGCAGTATTTT
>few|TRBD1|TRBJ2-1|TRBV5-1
CASSLRDRQFF
TGCGCCAGCAGCCTCCGGGACAGGCAGTTCTTC
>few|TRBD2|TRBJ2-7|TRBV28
CASSLWTSGSNEQYF
TGTGCCAGCAGTTTGTGGACTAGCGGGAGTAACGAGCAGTACTTC
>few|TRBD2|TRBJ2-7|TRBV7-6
CASSNGAGGPYEQYF
TGTGCCAGCAGCAACGGAGCGGGAGGGCCCTACGAGCAGTACTTC
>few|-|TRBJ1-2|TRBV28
CASSTDQQGYYGYTF
TGTGCCAGCAGCACCGACCAGCAGGGATACTATGGCTACACCTTC
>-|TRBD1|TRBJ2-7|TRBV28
CASIPGQGISEQYF
TGTGCCAGCATCCCGGGACAGGGAATTAGCGAGCAGTACTTC
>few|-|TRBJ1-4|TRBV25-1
CAGQLGNEKLFF
TGTGCCGGACAGCTCGGTAATGAAAAACTGTTTTTT
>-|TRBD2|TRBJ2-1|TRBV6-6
CASSTAGTSGSEQFF
TGTGCCAGCAGCACGGCCGGGACTAGCGGGAGTGAGCAGTTCTTC
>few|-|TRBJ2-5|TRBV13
CASSSRKSGLLKTQYF
TGTGCCAGCAGCTCCCGAAAATCCGGACTACTCAAGACCCAGTACTTC
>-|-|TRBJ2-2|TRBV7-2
CASSPQNPIGAGELFF
TGTGCCAGCAGCCCCCAGAATCCGATAGGGGCCGGGGAGCTGTTTTTT
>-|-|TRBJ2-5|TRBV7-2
CASRASLGTGIYQETQYF
TGTGCCAGCAGAGCTAGCTTGGGCACTGGCATATACCAAGAGACCCAGTACTTC
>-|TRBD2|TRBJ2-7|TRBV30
CAWSAPRDYQEQYF
TGTGCCTGGAGTGCCCCCCGGGACTATCAAGAGCAGTACTTC
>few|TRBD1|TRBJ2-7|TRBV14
CASSQVRTGGYEQYF
TGTGCCAGCAGCCAAGTCCGGACAGGGGGCTACGAGCAGTACTTC
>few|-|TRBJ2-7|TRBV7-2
CASSPTGLSSYEQYF
TGTGCCAGCAGCCCGACAGGTTTGAGCTCCTACGAGCAGTACTTC
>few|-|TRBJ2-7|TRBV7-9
CASQQGEALEQYF
TGTGCCAGTCAACAGGGTGAGGCCCTCGAGCAGTACTTC
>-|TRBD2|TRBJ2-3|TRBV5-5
CASTLAGGGDTQYF
TGTGCCAGCACGCTAGCGGGAGGTGGAGATACGCAGTATTTT
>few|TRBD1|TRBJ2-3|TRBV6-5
CASSYGTGRNTQYF
TGTGCCAGCAGTTACGGGACAGGGAGGAATACGCAGTATTTT
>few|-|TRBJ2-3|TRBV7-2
CASRRALRGDTQYF
TGTGCCAGCAGACGGGCCCTCAGGGGTGATACGCAGTATTTT
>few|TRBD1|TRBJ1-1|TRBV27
CASSSQGAWETEAFF
TGTGCCAGCAGTTCACAGGGGGCATGGGAAACTGAAGCTTTCTTT
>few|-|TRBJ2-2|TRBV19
CASSIRAGELFF
TGTGCCAGTAGTATCCGCGCCGGGGAGCTGTTTTTT
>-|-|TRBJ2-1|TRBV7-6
CASSLRAGSYNEQFF
TGTGCCAGCAGCTTACGCGCGGGGTCCTACAATGAGCAGTTCTTC
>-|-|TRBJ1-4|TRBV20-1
CSAIDQEKLFF
TGCAGTGCTATAGATCAGGAAAAACTGTTTTTT